This entry concerns a single T cell receptor (beta chain). Antigen unknown. Given the absence of the conserved phenylalanine or tryptophan at the CDR3 end, a read error is likely. A mixed TRB-A/B primer pool amplified rearranged TRB by multiplex touch-down PCR. TCRdb re-called the multiplex PCR reads with MiXCR, one entry per CDR3 protein. In the table there are under 4,000 distinct CDR3 sequences, 45% of which are singletons. These data come from a study of T cell repertoires in aging, cancer and after chemotherapy. Study-level results: Across the chemotherapy interval, each cancer cohort showed higher median generation probability, suggesting thymic rebound.

TCR beta rearrangements were amplified from peripheral blood genomic DNA. The sample was blood. This clonotype originated in a human donor with a solid tumor.

CDR3: CSVTGAISGNTIYC. The CDR3 DNA follows: TGCAGCGTTACAGGGGCGATCTCTGGAAACACCATATATTGT. The chain links TRBV29-1 to TRBJ1-3; TRBD1 matches at 7 bases. The CDR3 length is 14 residues. V dropped 5 bases and J dropped 0; count of bases not matched to a gene: 4. The germline CDR1 and CDR2 sequences are SQVTM and ANQGSEA.